This T cell receptor (beta chain) was observed in a study of T cell repertoires in cytomegalovirus infection. On the study more broadly: In public TCR beta signatures, there were indications of both CMV infection and matching HLA type. Study-wide results and caveats: Within the response measured ex vivo, HLA-C-restricted CMV-specific TCR beta clonotypes were dominant. Cumulative frequency (of public TCR beta family members) identified carriers of CMV plus the relevant HLA.

This clonotype was counted only a few times. Its antigen is not identified. The V gene lost 3 bases and the J gene lost 1 base, with 9 bases spanning the gap. There are 14 residues in the CDR3. Germline V gene data show CDR1 as SGHTA and CDR2 as FQGNSA. TCRdb reprocessed the reads via MiXCR and lists one record per CDR3 protein. The sample records approximately 150,000 distinct CDR3 sequences, 17% being singletons. Sequences were obtained from CD8+ T cells from PBMCs. The V call is TRBV7-2, the J call TRBJ2-5; D is possibly TRBD1 or TRBD2 (5 bases each). The source is a human donor in good health (CMV status not recorded). Some clones in this sample may be carry-over from other donors' samples. CDR3 nucleotide sequence: TGTGCCAGCAGCTTCCGGGACGCCCAAGAGACCCAGTACTTC. Protein: CASSFRDAQETQYF.